This T cell receptor (beta chain) was observed in a study of blood T cell repertoires in COVID-19. Data came from immunoSEQ multiplex PCR; TCRdb stores just in-frame clones and leaves some out. The repertoire includes approximately 330,000 clones, approximately 88% of them detected once, and approximately 9.9% sits in the top ten. Only one count was recorded for this clone. The length of the CDR3 is 15 residues. Germline CDR1 is MNHNY and CDR2 is SVGAGI (reference sequence). V was clipped by 2 bases and J by 2 bases; unmatched bases: 5. Sequencing was done on a sample of peripheral blood. The chain couples TRBV6-6 to TRBJ2-7, with 8 bases matching TRBD1. This clonotype was sampled from a man aged 25-45 years with COVID-19, enrolled during active disease. The CDR3 nucleotides read TGTGCCAGCAGTTACGGTGGGACAGGAACCTACGAGCAGTACTTC. It yields the protein CASSYGGTGTYEQYF.